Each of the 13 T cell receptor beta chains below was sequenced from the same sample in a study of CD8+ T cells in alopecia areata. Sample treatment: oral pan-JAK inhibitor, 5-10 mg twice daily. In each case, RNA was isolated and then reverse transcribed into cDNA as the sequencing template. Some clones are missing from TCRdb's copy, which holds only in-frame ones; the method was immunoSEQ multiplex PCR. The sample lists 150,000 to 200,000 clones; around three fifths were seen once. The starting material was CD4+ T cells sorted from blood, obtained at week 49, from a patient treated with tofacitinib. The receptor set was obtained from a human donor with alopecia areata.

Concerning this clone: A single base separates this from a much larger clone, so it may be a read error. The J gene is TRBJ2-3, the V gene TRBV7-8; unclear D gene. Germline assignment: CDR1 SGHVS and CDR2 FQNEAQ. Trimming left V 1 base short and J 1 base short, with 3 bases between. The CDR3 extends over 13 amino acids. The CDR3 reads CASSLEGTDTQYF. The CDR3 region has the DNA TGTGCCAGCAGCTTAGAGGGCACAGATACGCAGTATTTT.

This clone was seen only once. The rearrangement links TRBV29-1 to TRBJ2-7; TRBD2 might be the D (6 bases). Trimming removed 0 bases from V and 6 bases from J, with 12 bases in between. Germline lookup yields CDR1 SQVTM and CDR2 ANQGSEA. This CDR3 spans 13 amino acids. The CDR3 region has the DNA TGCAGCGTTGAAGATGGGGCGGGGCCCGAGCAGTACTTC. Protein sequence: CSVEDGAGPEQYF.

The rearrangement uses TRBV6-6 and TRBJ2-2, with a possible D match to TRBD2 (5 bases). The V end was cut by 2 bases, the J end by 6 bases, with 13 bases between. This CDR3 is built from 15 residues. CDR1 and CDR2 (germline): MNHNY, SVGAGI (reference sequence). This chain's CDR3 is CASSYKASWAGELFF. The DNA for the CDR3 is TGTGCCAGCAGTTACAAGGCTAGCTGGGCCGGGGAGCTGTTTTTT.

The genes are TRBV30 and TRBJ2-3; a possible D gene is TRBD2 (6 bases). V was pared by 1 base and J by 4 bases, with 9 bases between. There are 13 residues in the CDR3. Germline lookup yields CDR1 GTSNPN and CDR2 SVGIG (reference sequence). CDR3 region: CAWSAGVPDTQYF. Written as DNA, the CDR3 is TGTGCCTGGAGTGCGGGGGTGCCAGATACGCAGTATTTT.

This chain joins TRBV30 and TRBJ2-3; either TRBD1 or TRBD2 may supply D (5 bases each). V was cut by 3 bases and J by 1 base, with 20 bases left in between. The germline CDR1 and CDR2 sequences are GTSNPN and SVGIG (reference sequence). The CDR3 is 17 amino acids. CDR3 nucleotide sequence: TGTGCCTGGAGCCTCCCTGGGCCCTTGGGGGGCACAGATACGCAGTATTTT. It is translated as CAWSLPGPLGGTDTQYF.

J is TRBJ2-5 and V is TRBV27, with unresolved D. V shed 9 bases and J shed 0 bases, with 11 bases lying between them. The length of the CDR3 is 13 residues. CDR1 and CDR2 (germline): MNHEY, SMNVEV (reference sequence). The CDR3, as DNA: TGTGCCAGTGCGTGGAGTTACCAAGAGACCCAGTACTTC. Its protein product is CASAWSYQETQYF.

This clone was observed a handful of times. CDR3 in amino acids: CSVAGTGGFNEQYF. DNA for the CDR3: TGCAGCGTTGCCGGGACAGGGGGCTTCAACGAGCAGTACTTC. The V and J genes are TRBV29-1 and TRBJ2-7, with 12 bases identical to TRBD1. V dropped 4 bases and J dropped 5; count of bases not matched to a gene: 6. This CDR3 spans 14 amino acids. The V gene's germline CDR1 is SQVTM and CDR2 ANQGSEA.

The chain's CDR3 is CASSVVGASVYGYTF. The CDR3 DNA follows: TGTGCCAGCAGCGTAGTTGGAGCCTCGGTCTATGGCTACACCTTC. V gene TRBV9 combines with J gene TRBJ1-2; no clear D. This CDR3 has 15 amino acids. Between the trimmed V and J ends, which lost 0 bases and 4 bases, there was a span of 13 bases. Per the germline V gene, CDR1 is SGDLS and CDR2 is YYNGEE.

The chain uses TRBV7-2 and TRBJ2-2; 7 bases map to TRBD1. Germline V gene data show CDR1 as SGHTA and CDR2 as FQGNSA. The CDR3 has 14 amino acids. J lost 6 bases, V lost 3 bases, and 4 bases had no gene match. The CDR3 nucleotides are TGTGCCAGCAGCTTGGGACAGCAGGCCGGGGAGCTGTTTTTT. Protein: CASSLGQQAGELFF.

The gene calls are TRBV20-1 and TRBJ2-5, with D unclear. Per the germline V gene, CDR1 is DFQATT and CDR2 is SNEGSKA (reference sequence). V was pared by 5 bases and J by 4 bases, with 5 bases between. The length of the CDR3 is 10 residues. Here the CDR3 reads CSAGIETQYF. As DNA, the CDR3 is TGCAGTGCTGGGATAGAGACCCAGTACTTC.

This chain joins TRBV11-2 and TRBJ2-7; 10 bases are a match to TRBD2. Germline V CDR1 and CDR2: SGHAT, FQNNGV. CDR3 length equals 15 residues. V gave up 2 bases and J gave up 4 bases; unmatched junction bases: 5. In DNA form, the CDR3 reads TGTGCCAGCAGCTTATACGCTAGCGGGGGTTACGAGCAGTACTTC. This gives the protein CASSLYASGGYEQYF.

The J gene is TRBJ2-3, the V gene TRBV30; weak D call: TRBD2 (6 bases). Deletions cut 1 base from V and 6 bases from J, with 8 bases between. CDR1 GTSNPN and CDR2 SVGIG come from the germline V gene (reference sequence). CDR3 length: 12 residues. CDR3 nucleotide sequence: TGTGCCTGGAGTGCCCGGGGGGATACGCAGTATTTT. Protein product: CAWSARGDTQYF. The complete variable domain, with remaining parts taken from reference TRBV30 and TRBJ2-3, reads SQTIHQWPATLVQPVGSPLSLECTVEGTSNPNLYWYRQAAGRGLQLLFYSVGIGQISSEVPQNLSASRPQDRQFILSSKKLLLSDSGFYLCAWSARGDTQYFGPGTRLTVL.

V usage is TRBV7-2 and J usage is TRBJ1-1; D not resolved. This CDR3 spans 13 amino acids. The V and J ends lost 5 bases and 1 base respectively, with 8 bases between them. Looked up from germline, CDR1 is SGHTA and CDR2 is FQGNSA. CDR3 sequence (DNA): TGTGCCAGCAGCCCCTGGACGAACACTGAAGCTTTCTTT. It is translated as CASSPWTNTEAFF.